These T cell receptor beta chains were read from a single sample in a study of T cell repertoires in cytomegalovirus infection. Via MiXCR, TCRdb re-called the reads, giving one row per CDR3 protein. The sample records about 830,000 distinct CDR3 sequences, less than 35% being singletons. These TCRs' antigens remain unknown. Sequences were derived from cultured CD8+ T cells from PBMCs, sampled from culture after CMV antigen stimulation. Receptor source: a human donor in good health (CMV status not recorded). Some clones in this sample may be carry-over from other donors' samples. Each CDR3 is given with its conserved first and last residue. D genes are given only for firm matches. Expanded clones get a size class; other rows say once, few or many, or leave the size out.

j_call d_call clone_size v_call cdr3_nt cdr3_aa
TRBJ2-5 TRBD2 - TRBV15 TGTGTCACCAGCTGGGTAGCGGGGGGGCTAGAGACCCAGTACTTC CVTSWVAGGLETQYF
TRBJ2-1 TRBD2 few TRBV6-1 TGTGCCAGCAGTGAAAAAGGACTAGCGGGGATCGGTGAGCAGTTCTTC CASSEKGLAGIGEQFF
TRBJ2-1 - - TRBV27 TGTGCCAGCAGTTTCCGACTATACTCCTACAATGAGCAGTTCTTC CASSFRLYSYNEQFF
TRBJ1-2 - few TRBV19 TGTGCCAGTAGTACCGACACCAGTCCGAACTATGGCTACACCTTC CASSTDTSPNYGYTF
TRBJ2-1 - - TRBV4-1 TGCGCCAGCAGCCAAGTAGTCGTCCCGATCTCCTACAATGAGCAGTTCTTC CASSQVVVPISYNEQFF
TRBJ1-2 TRBD1 - TRBV29-1 TGCAGCGTTGAAGATGCGACAGGGGCATATGGCTACACCTTC CSVEDATGAYGYTF
TRBJ2-1 TRBD2 - TRBV7-7 TGTGCTAGCAGCTTTAGGCTAGCGGGATGGAATGAGCAGTTCTTC CASSFRLAGWNEQFF
TRBJ1-5 TRBD1 few TRBV4-1 TGCGCCAGCAGCCATTCCGGGACAGGGGGCTCTCAGCCCCAGCATTTT CASSHSGTGGSQPQHF
TRBJ2-3 - - TRBV28 TGTGCCAGCAGTTTTTTTCCGGGAGATACGCAGTATTTT CASSFFPGDTQYF
TRBJ1-1 - - TRBV5-8 TGTGCCAGCAGCTCGCCGGAACCGGGCGATTTGAACACTGAAGCTTTCTTT CASSSPEPGDLNTEAFF
TRBJ1-6 TRBD1 few TRBV7-6 TGTGCCAGCAGCTGGACAGGGGGGCCGGATTCACCCCTCCACTTT CASSWTGGPDSPLHF
TRBJ1-1 TRBD1 few TRBV6-5 TGTGCCAGCAGAACTGGTGCGGGACTCGGACATGGGACAGAGTTGAACACTGAAGCTTTCTTT CASRTGAGLGHGTELNTEAFF
TRBJ2-7 - few TRBV27 TGTGCCAGCAGTCGCGGACTAACCTACGAGCAGTACTTC CASSRGLTYEQYF
TRBJ2-7 TRBD1 - TRBV7-9 TGTGCCAGCAGCACCCGGACAGGGAGATCGTCCGAGCAGTACTTC CASSTRTGRSSEQYF
TRBJ1-6 - few TRBV12-3/TRBV12-4 TGTGCCAGCAGTTTAGTGGGGGCAGATAATTCACCCCTCCACTTT CASSLVGADNSPLHF
TRBJ2-2 TRBD2 - TRBV20-1 TGCAGTGCTAGAGATCGGGCTAGCGGGGGGGAGCACACCGGGGAGCTGTTTTTT CSARDRASGGEHTGELFF
TRBJ2-7 TRBD2 - TRBV7-8 TGTGCCAGCAGCTTAGATTATAGCGGGGTTACCTACGAGCAGTACTTC CASSLDYSGVTYEQYF
TRBJ1-1 TRBD1 - TRBV5-1 TGCGCCAGCAGCTTGGCCCAGGGGGTAACTGAAGCTTTCTTT CASSLAQGVTEAFF
TRBJ2-1 - many TRBV7-8 TGTGCCAGCAGCTTAGATCAGGGCATCTACAATGAGCAGTTCTTC CASSLDQGIYNEQFF
TRBJ2-3 TRBD2 - TRBV27 TGTGCCAGCAACACGGGGGGAAGCACAGATACGCAGTATTTT CASNTGGSTDTQYF
TRBJ2-3 - - TRBV6-1 TGTGCCAGCAGTGTGGGACTAGATACGCAGTATTTT CASSVGLDTQYF
TRBJ1-2 TRBD1 - TRBV7-6 TGTGCCAGCAGCATCTCCCGACAGGGCTTTAACTATGGCTACACCTTC CASSISRQGFNYGYTF
TRBJ1-1 - - TRBV23-1 TGCGCCAGCAGTCAAAGGAGTATGAACACTGAAGCTTTCTTT CASSQRSMNTEAFF
TRBJ2-1 - few TRBV11-3 TGTGCCAGCAGCCTACAGAAGGGGGGTGAGCAGTTCTTC CASSLQKGGEQFF
TRBJ2-7 - few TRBV18 TGTGCCAGCTCACCTAAGAACTATACCGACTGGATCTCCTACGAGCAGTACTTC CASSPKNYTDWISYEQYF
TRBJ2-1 TRBD2 - TRBV9 TGTGCCAGCAGCGTAGCTAGCGGGGGCCACAATGAGCAGTTCTTC CASSVASGGHNEQFF
TRBJ2-1 - few TRBV27 TGTGCCAGCAGTTTCCACCTTCAGGAGCAGTTCTTC CASSFHLQEQFF
TRBJ2-2 TRBD2 - TRBV7-6 TGTGCCACGGGGGGGAACGCGAACACCGGGGAGCTGTTTTTT CATGGNANTGELFF
TRBJ1-4 TRBD1 few TRBV7-6 TGTGCCAGCAGCTCCCAAAGGGACAGGGGAGCGGAAAAACTGTTTTTT CASSSQRDRGAEKLFF
TRBJ2-3 - few TRBV7-9 TGTGCCAGCGGCCTGGGGTGGCAGGGCCCCCTGGATACGCAGTATTTT CASGLGWQGPLDTQYF
TRBJ2-5 TRBD1 - TRBV5-1 TGCGCCAGTACCATAAGGACAGGGGGACTCCAAGAGACCCAGTACTTC CASTIRTGGLQETQYF
TRBJ2-7 TRBD1 - TRBV15 TGTGCCACCAGCATAGGGACAGGGGATTACGAGCAGTACTTC CATSIGTGDYEQYF
TRBJ1-4 TRBD1 - TRBV28 TGTGCCAGCAGTCTACAGGGGGAAGGTCTGGTTGAAAAACTGTTTTTT CASSLQGEGLVEKLFF
TRBJ1-2 - many TRBV7-8 TGTGCCAGCAGCTTAGTCCCCGCTTACGGCTACACCTTC CASSLVPAYGYTF
TRBJ1-4 - - TRBV7-9 TGTGCCAGCAGCTTGGCGGCAACTAATGAAAAACTGTTTTTT CASSLAATNEKLFF
TRBJ1-5 - - TRBV27 TGTGCCAGCAGTTTACGTTCGGCATCGAGAATGAATAGCAATCAGCCCCAGCATTTT CASSLRSASRMNSNQPQHF
TRBJ2-1 - - TRBV7-6 TGTGCCAGCAGCCGGACCGTGGACAATGAGCAGTTCTTC CASSRTVDNEQFF
TRBJ2-5 - - TRBV20-1 TGCAGTGCTAGAGTTCCGGATTGGGAGACCCAGTACTTC CSARVPDWETQYF
TRBJ2-3 - few TRBV4-1 TGCGCCAGCAGCCCAGGGATGGGCCGTGGAGATACGCAGTATTTT CASSPGMGRGDTQYF
TRBJ2-5 TRBD1 - TRBV27 TGTGTCAGCGGCCCGGACAGGGCCTGGCAAGAGACCCAGTACTTC CVSGPDRAWQETQYF
TRBJ2-1 TRBD2 few TRBV3-1 TGTGCCAGCAGCCAAGCCGCACCCGGACAGGCTAAACCGGGACTAGCGGCGAATGAGCAGTTCTTC CASSQAAPGQAKPGLAANEQFF
TRBJ2-1 TRBD2 - TRBV13 TGTGCCAGCAGCGATCTAGCGGGGGGCTACAATGAGCAGTTCTTC CASSDLAGGYNEQFF
TRBJ2-2 - few TRBV28 TGTGCCAGCAGAATGATAGCGGACAGGACCGGGGAGCTGTTTTTT CASRMIADRTGELFF
TRBJ1-2 TRBD1 - TRBV19 TGTGCCAGTAGTCGGACATTCGGACAGGGGGAGGGCTACACCTTC CASSRTFGQGEGYTF
TRBJ2-1 - - TRBV4-3 TGCGCCAGCAGCCAAGAATCCGGGAGTTACAATGAGCAGTTCTTC CASSQESGSYNEQFF
TRBJ1-1 TRBD1 - TRBV13 TGTGCCAGCAGCCAAATGGGTGACCTCGACAGGGCACCTGAAGCTTTCTTT CASSQMGDLDRAPEAFF
TRBJ1-1 - - TRBV12-3/TRBV12-4 TGTGCCAGCAGTTTAGGACTGATTGAAGCTTTCTTT CASSLGLIEAFF
TRBJ2-3 - many TRBV7-6 TGTGCCAGCAGCTTAGCGACGGAGGATACGCAGTATTTT CASSLATEDTQYF
TRBJ1-6 - few TRBV13 TGTGCCACCGCTGAAAGGAGCTCCTATAATTCACCCCTCCACTTT CATAERSSYNSPLHF
TRBJ2-7 - - TRBV2 TGTGCCAGTGTCGGGGGGCCCGACGAGCAGTACTTC CASVGGPDEQYF
TRBJ2-1 TRBD2 few TRBV5-1 TGCGCCAGCAGCTTGACTAGCGGGGGGGCGCGCGATGAGCAGTTCTTC CASSLTSGGARDEQFF
TRBJ2-3 TRBD2 few TRBV7-9 TGTGCCAGCAGCTTCCCGGGACTAGCGGATACGCAGTATTTT CASSFPGLADTQYF
TRBJ2-1 TRBD2 - TRBV5-6 TGTGCCAGCAGCTTGGGGACTAGCCGGGAAAGGTTC CASSLGTSRERF
TRBJ1-4 - few TRBV6-5 TGTGCCAGCAGCATTTTGGGGTCCCCAAATGAAAAACTGTTTTTT CASSILGSPNEKLFF